The present entry profiles one T cell receptor (beta chain) with its context. The germline CDR1 and CDR2 sequences are SGHRS and YFSETQ. Trimming removed 2 bases from V and 1 base from J, with 9 bases in between. The CDR3 is 14 amino acids. This entry is derived from a study of blood T cell repertoires in COVID-19. Study-wide background: Acute-phase and convalescent COVID-19 samples originated in the United States, Italy and Spain. Sources were T cells, B-cell-depleted T cells, or PBMCs; the material itself was cDNA or gDNA.

Per the study methods: Using reference gene primer amplification, nucleated cell counts were estimated. Some clones are missing from TCRdb's copy, which holds only in-frame ones; the method was immunoSEQ multiplex PCR. The V and J calls and clone size were taken over from that table, and D and trimming were inferred from the DNA. The sample carries 130,000 to 150,000 clones, 85% to 90% recorded once. The chain carries TRBV5-1 and TRBJ2-5, with unresolved D. The TCR comes from a man aged 45-65 years who had recovered from COVID-19. The sample taken for sequencing was peripheral blood. The DNA for the CDR3 is TGCGCCAGCAGCTTTCGAGCTACCCAAGAGACCCAGTACTTC. As protein: CASSFRATQETQYF.